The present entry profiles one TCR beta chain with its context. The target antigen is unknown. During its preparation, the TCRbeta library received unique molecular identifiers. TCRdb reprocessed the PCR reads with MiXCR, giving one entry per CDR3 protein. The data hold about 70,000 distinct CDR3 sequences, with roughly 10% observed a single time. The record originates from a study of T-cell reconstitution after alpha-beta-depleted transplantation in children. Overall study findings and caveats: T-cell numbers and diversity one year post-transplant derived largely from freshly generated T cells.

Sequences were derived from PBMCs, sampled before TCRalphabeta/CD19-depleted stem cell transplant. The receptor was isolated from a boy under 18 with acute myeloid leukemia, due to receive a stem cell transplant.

CDR3 residues: CASSPGDIAYEQYV. In DNA form, the CDR3 reads TGTGCCAGCAGCCCAGGGGACATAGCCTACGAGCAGTACGTC. The genes are TRBV14 and TRBJ2-7; D might be TRBD1 (6 bases). V was cut by 4 bases and J by 2 bases, with 12 bases left in between. Germline CDR1 and CDR2: SGHDN and FVKESK. This CDR3 contains 14 residues.